The clone carrying this T cell receptor (beta chain) showed up just a few times. The sample belongs to a study of T cells after yellow fever vaccination. Using its own MiXCR run on the 5' RACE reads, TCRdb lists one record per CDR3 protein. The table shows hundreds of thousands of distinct CDR3 sequences, with around 20% occurring only once. This CDR3 comprises 15 residues. Germline V gene lookup returns CDR1 MNHEY and CDR2 SVGEGT. V lost 6 bases to trimming and J lost 5 bases, with 17 bases between them. The sample here was PBMCs, taken before the yellow fever booster vaccination. This rearrangement joins TRBV6-2 or TRBV6-3 to TRBJ1-5; D possibly corresponds to TRBD1 (5 bases). This receptor was taken from a young man who received the YFV17D yellow fever vaccine. The CDR3: CASRGPQTGDQPQHF. The CDR3 DNA reads TGTGCCAGCAGAGGGCCCCAGACGGGGGATCAGCCCCAGCATTTT.